This T cell receptor beta chain was profiled in a study of shared clonotypes between healthy human individuals. Healthy HIV-negative adults with no recent acute infections or vaccinations were recruited as donors. Those who donated, Caucasian adults without exception, all lived in Nashville, Tennessee. Sequenced by immunoSEQ multiplex PCR; TCRdb stores in-frame clones only, minus some. Of 450,000 to 600,000 clones listed, 70% to 80% were seen once; the top ten hold 13%. Looked up from germline, CDR1 is WNHNN and CDR2 is SYGVQD (reference sequence). The CDR3 is 15 amino acids. V was trimmed by 4 bases and J by 1 base, leaving 14 bases between them.

The chain links TRBV10-1 to TRBJ2-7; no definite D call. Specimen: PBMCs. The clonotype comes from a middle-aged woman in good health. Some clones in this sample may be carry-over from other donors' samples. The CDR3 coding sequence is TGCGCCAGCAGTGGCAGACAAGCCCCATCCTACGAGCAGTACTTC. Amino acids: CASSGRQAPSYEQYF.